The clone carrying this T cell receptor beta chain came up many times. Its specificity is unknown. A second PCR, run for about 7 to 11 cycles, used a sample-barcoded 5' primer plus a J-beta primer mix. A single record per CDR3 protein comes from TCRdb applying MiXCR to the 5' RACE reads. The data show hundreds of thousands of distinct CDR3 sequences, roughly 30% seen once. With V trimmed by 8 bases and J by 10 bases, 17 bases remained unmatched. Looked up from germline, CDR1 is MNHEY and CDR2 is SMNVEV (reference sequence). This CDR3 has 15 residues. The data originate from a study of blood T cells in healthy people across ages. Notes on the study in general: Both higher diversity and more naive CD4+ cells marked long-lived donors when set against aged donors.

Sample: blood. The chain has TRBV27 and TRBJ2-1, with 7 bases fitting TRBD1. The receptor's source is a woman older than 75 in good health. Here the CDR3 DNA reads TGTGCCAGCGGTAACACCGGGACAACCAGGGGGGAGCAGTTCTTC. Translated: CASGNTGTTRGEQFF.